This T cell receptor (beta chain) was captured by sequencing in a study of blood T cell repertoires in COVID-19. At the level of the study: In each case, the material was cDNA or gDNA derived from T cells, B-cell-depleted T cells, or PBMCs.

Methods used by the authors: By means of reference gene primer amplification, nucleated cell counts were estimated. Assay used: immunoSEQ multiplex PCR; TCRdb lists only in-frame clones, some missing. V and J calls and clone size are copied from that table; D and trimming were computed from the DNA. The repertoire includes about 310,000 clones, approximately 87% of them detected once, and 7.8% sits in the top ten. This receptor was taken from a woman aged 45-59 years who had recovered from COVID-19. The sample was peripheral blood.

This chain's CDR3 is CASSPQGRYGYTF. The CDR3 DNA reads TGTGCCAGCAGCCCCCAAGGCAGGTATGGCTACACCTTC. V gene TRBV9 combines with J gene TRBJ1-2, with D uncertain. Trimming removed 4 bases at V and 5 bases at J, with 12 bases between. CDR1 and CDR2 from the germline V gene are SGDLS and YYNGEE. This CDR3 has 13 amino acids.